Listed below are T cell receptor beta chains from one sample, sequenced in a study of shared clonotypes between healthy human individuals. The protocol was immunoSEQ multiplex PCR, while the TCRdb copy is restricted to in-frame clones and leaves out a portion. The sample includes about 1.9 million clones, 80% to 95% of them seen just once. Sequenced sample: naive CD8+ T cells from PBMCs. The receptor set was obtained from a young man in good health. Some clones in this sample may be carry-over from other donors' samples. Both conserved end residues are part of each CDR3. A D gene is named only where the DNA matches it firmly. Not all rows give a size; the values are once, few, many and, for expanded clones, a class.

abundance | j_gene | v_gene | d_gene | CDR3aa | CDR3nt
once | TRBJ2-1 | TRBV6-1 | . | CASSEEGRGSLYNEQFF | TGTGCCAGCAGTGAAGAAGGGAGGGGGTCCTTGTACAATGAGCAGTTCTTC
. | TRBJ2-2 | TRBV15 | . | CATSSYTGELFF | TGTGCCACCAGCTCATACACCGGGGAGCTGTTTTTT
. | TRBJ2-1 | TRBV4-3 | . | CASSQGEARSSYNEQFF | TGCGCCAGCAGCCAAGGGGAGGCGAGGAGTTCCTACAATGAGCAGTTCTTC
. | TRBJ2-1 | TRBV5-6 | TRBD2 | CASSSHPGLAGDNEQFF | TGTGCCAGCAGCTCCCACCCAGGGCTAGCGGGAGACAATGAGCAGTTCTTC
. | TRBJ2-7 | TRBV7-9 | . | CASSSGLATYEQYF | TGTGCCAGCAGCTCAGGGCTTGCCACCTACGAGCAGTACTTC
. | TRBJ1-1 | TRBV2 | TRBD1 | CASSDGGTGPPTEAFF | TGTGCCAGCAGTGATGGGGGGACAGGCCCCCCCACTGAAGCTTTCTTT
. | TRBJ2-7 | TRBV7-9 | TRBD2 | CASSPGTSGSSYEQYF | TGTGCCAGCAGCCCTGGGACTAGCGGGAGCTCCTACGAGCAGTACTTC
. | TRBJ2-7 | TRBV5-6 | . | CASSAQSYEQYF | TGTGCCAGCAGCGCCCAGTCCTACGAGCAGTACTTC
. | TRBJ1-3 | TRBV28 | . | CASSYYSGNTIYF | TGTGCCAGCAGTTACTACTCTGGAAACACCATATATTTT
once | TRBJ2-2 | TRBV5-1 | . | CASSPLAANTGELFF | TGCGCCAGCAGCCCTTTAGCAGCGAACACCGGGGAGCTGTTTTTT
. | TRBJ2-7 | TRBV19 | . | CASSISSGQTYEQYF | TGTGCCAGTAGTATAAGTAGTGGGCAGACCTACGAGCAGTACTTC
. | TRBJ1-4 | TRBV19 | . | CASRTGRTNEKLFF | TGTGCCAGTAGAACAGGGAGGACTAATGAAAAACTGTTTTTT
. | TRBJ2-7 | TRBV28 | TRBD1 | CAWGTGDEQYF | TGTGCCTGGGGGACAGGGGACGAGCAGTACTTC
. | TRBJ2-3 | TRBV7-2 | . | CASSSGRGPDTQYF | TGTGCCAGCAGCTCAGGGAGGGGGCCAGATACGCAGTATTTT
. | TRBJ2-1 | TRBV2 | . | CASKAASYNEQFF | TGTGCCAGCAAAGCCGCTTCCTACAATGAGCAGTTCTTC
. | TRBJ1-5 | TRBV5-1 | . | CASSFRGGNQPQHF | TGCGCCAGCAGCTTCAGGGGTGGCAATCAGCCCCAGCATTTT
. | TRBJ2-1 | TRBV27 | TRBD1 | CASSLPWTGGPGGMGNEQFF | TGTGCCAGCAGTTTACCGTGGACAGGGGGCCCCGGGGGGATGGGCAATGAGCAGTTCTTC
. | TRBJ2-1 | TRBV9 | . | CASAPPGSSSYNEQFF | TGTGCCAGCGCTCCGCCGGGCTCAAGCTCCTACAATGAGCAGTTCTTC
. | TRBJ1-1 | TRBV19 | . | CASSIDLEQGYGAFF | TGTGCCAGTAGTATCGATCTCGAACAGGGTTACGGAGCTTTCTTT
once | TRBJ2-1 | TRBV6-4 | TRBD2 | CASSWAGEGYNEQFF | TGTGCCAGCTCTTGGGCGGGAGAGGGTTACAATGAGCAGTTCTTC
. | TRBJ2-3 | TRBV19 | . | CASIIQGGGTDTQYF | TGTGCCAGTATCATACAGGGAGGGGGCACAGATACGCAGTATTTT
few | TRBJ1-1 | TRBV19 | . | CASGVYTEAFF | TGTGCCAGTGGCGTATACACTGAAGCTTTCTTT
. | TRBJ1-1 | TRBV6-6 | . | CASSPPKLEGNTEAFF | TGTGCCAGCAGCCCCCCCAAACTTGAGGGGAACACTGAAGCTTTCTTT
. | TRBJ2-7 | TRBV28 | . | CASTLGSSGHEQYF | TGTGCCAGCACCTTAGGTAGTTCAGGCCACGAGCAGTACTTC
. | TRBJ2-1 | TRBV9 | . | CASSPSTHPAIEQFF | TGTGCCAGCAGCCCAAGCACGCACCCCGCTATTGAGCAGTTCTTC
. | TRBJ2-1 | TRBV9 | . | CASSVALNFDGYNEQFF | TGTGCCAGCAGCGTAGCCCTTAACTTCGACGGTTACAATGAGCAGTTCTTC